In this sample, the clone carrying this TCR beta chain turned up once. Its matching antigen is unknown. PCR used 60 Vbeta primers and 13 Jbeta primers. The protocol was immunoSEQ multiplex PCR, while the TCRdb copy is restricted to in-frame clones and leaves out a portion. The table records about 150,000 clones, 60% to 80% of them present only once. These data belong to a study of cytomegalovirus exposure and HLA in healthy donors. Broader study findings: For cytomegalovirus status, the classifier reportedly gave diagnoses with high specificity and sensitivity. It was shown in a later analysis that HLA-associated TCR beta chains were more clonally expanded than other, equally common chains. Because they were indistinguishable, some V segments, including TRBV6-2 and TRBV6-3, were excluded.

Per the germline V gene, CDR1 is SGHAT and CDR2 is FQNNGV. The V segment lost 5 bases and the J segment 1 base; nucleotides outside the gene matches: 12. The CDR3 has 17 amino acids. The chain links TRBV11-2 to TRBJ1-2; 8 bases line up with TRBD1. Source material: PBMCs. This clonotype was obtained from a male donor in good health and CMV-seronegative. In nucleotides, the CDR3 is TGTGCCAGCAGCCCCTGGACAGGGCTGAAGATTAACTATGGCTACACCTTC. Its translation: CASSPWTGLKINYGYTF.